The table lists the clone carrying this TCR beta chain with a few counts. This entry is derived from a study of response to subunit inactivated influenza vaccine. MiXCR, applied by TCRdb to the RT-PCR reads, yields one record per CDR3 protein. The table lists about 700,000 distinct CDR3 sequences, approximately 15% of them singletons. The CDR3 is 12 amino acids. Trimming stripped 9 bases from V and 0 bases from J, with 6 bases between. The germline gives CDR1 MNHEY, CDR2 SVGAGI. This TCR came from a man between 50 and 59 years old who received an inactivated influenza vaccine. Sequencing used PBMCs from blood, obtained approximately 15 days before vaccination. The V and J genes are TRBV6-5 and TRBJ2-1; possibly TRBD2 for D (6 bases). The CDR3 nucleotides read TGTGCCAGGGGAGGCTCCTACAATGAGCAGTTCTTC. Protein sequence: CARGGSYNEQFF.